The 2 T cell receptor beta chains below all came from one sample that was sequenced in a study of shared clonotypes between healthy human individuals. Method: immunoSEQ multiplex PCR; TCRdb's copy keeps in-frame clones and lacks some. Of about 1 million clones in the sample, roughly 70% were seen once. Sequenced: memory CD4+ T cells sorted from blood. Subset given: CD45RA-negative fraction. The receptors originated from a man aged 18 to 29 in good health.

V and J are TRBV29-1 and TRBJ2-3; D is possibly TRBD1 (6 bases). Between the trimmed V and J ends, which lost 7 bases and 1 base, there was a span of 12 bases. The CDR3 runs 13 residues. Germline loops: CDR1 SQVTM, CDR2 ANQGSEA. The CDR3 DNA follows: TGCAGCGCCTCCAGGGGAGGCACAGATACGCAGTATTTT. Translated: CSASRGGTDTQYF.

The chain has TRBV7-9 and TRBJ2-3; 10 bases line up with TRBD1. Germline assignment: CDR1 SEHNR and CDR2 FQNEAQ (reference sequence). The CDR3 is 15 amino acids. After removal of 4 bases from V and 5 bases from J, the junction contained 6 bases not matched to a gene. The CDR3 nucleotides are TGTGCCAGCAGCTCACGGGACAGGGGTAGAGATACGCAGTATTTT. The encoded protein is CASSSRDRGRDTQYF.